These 23 T cell receptor beta chains originate from one sample sequenced in a study of blood T cells in healthy people across ages (dated by TCRdb to between 2014 and 2017). Libraries were built with 5' RACE. The data were produced on an Illumina HiSeq 2500. A second PCR of roughly 7 to 12 cycles was performed with a sample-barcoded 5' primer and a J-beta primer mix. In-frame beta chains were kept once TCRdb had trimmed the public reads at Q25 with fastp and called clones with MiXCR. One record per CDR3 amino acid sequence lists the most common genes and DNA. For this sample the table gives around 800,000 distinct CDR3 sequences, of which 55% to 65% were detected only once. The ten largest clones add up to 25% to 35% of the sample. The sample consisted of blood. These receptor sequences come from a man aged 25 to 40 in good health.

This clonotype showed up just a few times. This chain's CDR3 is CATSSRLGRDTQYF. DNA for the CDR3: TGTGCCACCAGTTCCCGACTAGGTCGGGATACGCAGTATTTT. J is TRBJ2-3 and V is TRBV24-1; D perhaps matches TRBD2 (6 bases). The CDR3 is 14 amino acids. Trimming left V 6 bases short and J 6 bases short, with 15 bases between. Germline lookup yields CDR1 KGHDR and CDR2 SFDVKD.

In its sample, this clonotype was seen once. This rearrangement joins TRBV28 to TRBJ2-1, with TRBD2 matching over 15 bases. The germline CDR1 and CDR2 sequences are MDHEN and SYDVKM. The CDR3 length is 16 residues. Trimming at V came to 5 bases and at J to 9 bases, leaving 8 bases not matched to a gene. CDR3 sequence: CASSPGTSGGKSEQFF. The CDR3 nucleotides read TGTGCCAGCAGTCCCGGGACTAGCGGGGGGAAGAGTGAGCAGTTCTTC.

This clonotype was detected a few times. The rearrangement joins TRBV12-3 or TRBV12-4 to TRBJ2-5; D not resolved. This CDR3 has 13 amino acids. V gave up 7 bases and J gave up 2 bases, with 11 bases separating them. CDR3 loop: CASTGVIQETQYF. The CDR3 DNA reads as TGTGCCAGCACCGGAGTTATTCAAGAGACCCAGTACTTC.

The sample holds a few counts of this clonotype. The V gene is TRBV5-1, the J gene TRBJ2-1, with D possibly TRBD1 on 7 matching bases. This CDR3 is built from 13 residues. V lost 3 bases, J lost 8 bases, and 12 bases lay in between. CDR1 is SGHRS and CDR2 is YFSETQ in the germline V gene. The CDR3 reads CASSWQGGDEQFF. The CDR3 coding sequence is TGCGCCAGCAGCTGGCAGGGGGGCGATGAGCAGTTCTTC.

The gene calls are TRBV7-9 and TRBJ2-3, with 8 positions matching TRBD1. The CDR3 consists of 15 residues. The ends lost 0 bases at V and 4 bases at J; junction bases unmatched: 3. CDR1 and CDR2 from the germline V gene are SEHNR and FQNEAQ (reference sequence). The CDR3 DNA reads as TGTGCCAGCAGCTTAGCTGGACAGGGCTCAGATACGCAGTATTTT. The encoded protein is CASSLAGQGSDTQYF.

This sequence joins TRBV6-6 and TRBJ2-1; TRBD1 matches 7 bases. Germline V gives CDR1 MNHNY, CDR2 SVGAGI (reference sequence). The ends lost 8 bases at V and 13 bases at J; junction bases unmatched: 23. The CDR3 runs to 16 residues. The CDR3 DNA reads TGTGCCAGCGCACTTCCCCGGGGACAGCCAAGGGAGACCCAGTTCTTC. Translation: CASALPRGQPRETQFF.

This clonotype turned up a few times. J is TRBJ2-7 and V is TRBV27, with 8 bases identical to TRBD1. The CDR3 sequence is 14 residues long. Germline loops: CDR1 MNHEY, CDR2 SMNVEV (reference sequence). With V trimmed by 8 bases and J by 5 bases, 11 bases remained unmatched. The CDR3 here is CASAGTGYSDEQYF. The CDR3 DNA is TGTGCCAGCGCTGGGACAGGATACTCGGACGAGCAGTACTTC.

The J gene is TRBJ1-2, the V gene TRBV20-1; D remains unclear. The CDR3 runs 13 residues. Trimming took 6 bases from V and 3 from J, leaving 14 bases between them. Per germline, CDR1 DFQATT and CDR2 SNEGSKA (reference sequence). CDR3 in amino acids: CSAPRANDYGYTF. DNA for the CDR3: TGCAGTGCCCCGAGGGCGAATGACTATGGCTACACCTTC.

The chain employs TRBV12-5 and TRBJ2-1; D perhaps matches TRBD1 (6 bases). The germline gives CDR1 LGHNT, CDR2 FRNRAP. The V end was cut by 8 bases, the J end by 4 bases, with 12 bases between. The CDR3 covers 13 residues. CDR3 sequence reads: CASTGYGYNEQFF. The CDR3, as DNA: TGTGCTAGTACAGGGTACGGGTACAATGAGCAGTTCTTC.

CDR3 residues: CASSRGQEQFF. The DNA for the CDR3 is TGTGCCAGCAGTCGGGGACAAGAGCAGTTCTTC. V usage is TRBV3-1 and J usage is TRBJ2-1, with a weak D call TRBD1 (6 bases). Trimming took off 6 bases at V and 10 bases at J, with 10 bases between the two ends. The CDR3 runs 11 residues. CDR1 LGHDT and CDR2 YNNKEL come from the germline V gene (reference sequence).

This clonotype was detected only a few times. The CDR3 loop reads CASSPGHSNEQFF. The CDR3 coding sequence is TGCGCCAGCAGCCCCGGACACAGCAATGAGCAGTTCTTC. The J gene is TRBJ2-1, the V gene TRBV4-3; a weak D match, TRBD1 (5 bases). The CDR3 runs 13 residues. CDR1 is LGHNA, CDR2 YSLEER, per germline. V lost 4 bases and J lost 6, with 10 bases in between.

The V call is TRBV12-3 or TRBV12-4, the J call TRBJ2-5; D is ambiguous. V lost 7 bases to trimming and J lost 1 base, with 13 bases between them. This CDR3 comprises 14 residues. The CDR3 region is CASNQDRLQETQYF. The CDR3 DNA reads as TGTGCCAGCAACCAGGACCGCCTCCAAGAGACCCAGTACTTC.

The rearrangement uses TRBV4-2 and TRBJ2-7, with D perhaps assigned TRBD1 or TRBD2 (6 bases each). The germline V gene encodes CDR1 LGHNA and CDR2 YNFKEQ. The CDR3 extends over 17 amino acids. V lost 1 base and J lost 1, with 17 bases in between. The CDR3 DNA sequence: TGTGCCAGCAGCCAAGTTAAGACGGGGGCCAGATCCTACGAGCAGTACTTC. This translates into CASSQVKTGARSYEQYF.

The genes are TRBV10-3 and TRBJ2-5; 9 positions match TRBD1. The V gene's germline CDR1 is ENHRY and CDR2 SYGVKD. Trimming removed 6 bases from V and 5 bases from J; junction bases left unmatched: 7. This CDR3 comprises 14 residues. The chain's CDR3 is CAISLDRGRETQYF. The CDR3 bases are TGTGCCATCAGCCTGGACAGGGGTCGGGAGACCCAGTACTTC.

With respect to this clonotype: A much larger clone lies a single base off, so this may be a read error. The gene calls are TRBV7-2 and TRBJ2-3; TRBD2 matches at 12 bases. Germline V gives CDR1 SGHTA, CDR2 FQGNSA. The CDR3 runs 16 residues. CDR3 in DNA: TGTGCCAGCAGCCCCCGGACTAGCGGGATCACAGGTACGCAGTATTTT. As protein: CASSPRTSGITGTQYF.

The chain's CDR3 is CSVDTASRKGPYNEQFF. CDR3 bases: TGCAGCGTTGACACCGCCTCTAGGAAAGGCCCATACAATGAGCAGTTCTTC. V gene TRBV29-1 combines with J gene TRBJ2-1, with unresolved D. This CDR3 has 17 amino acids. Trimming removed 3 bases from V and 4 bases from J, with 22 bases in between. Germline CDR1 SQVTM, CDR2 ANQGSEA.

J is TRBJ1-5 and V is TRBV6-5, with D maybe TRBD1 (5 bases). V was pared by 2 bases and J by 4 bases, with 6 bases between. Germline CDR1 reads MNHEY; CDR2 reads SVGAGI. The CDR3 totals 13 residues. CDR3 bases: TGTGCCAGCAGTTACGACAGTAATCAGCCCCAGCATTTT. Protein product: CASSYDSNQPQHF.

This clonotype was observed at least ten times. The gene calls are TRBV29-1 and TRBJ2-3; D perhaps matches TRBD1 (6 bases). The V end was cut by 8 bases, the J end by 3 bases, with 21 bases between. The germline V gene encodes CDR1 SQVTM and CDR2 ANQGSEA. This CDR3 region has 15 residues. CDR3 DNA: TGCAGCCTCAGGCAGGGGACAATAAGAACAGATACGCAGTATTTT. Amino acids: CSLRQGTIRTDTQYF.

The chain uses TRBV29-1 and TRBJ2-7; D unclear. V was shortened by 6 bases and J by 2 bases, with 11 bases between the two germline ends. CDR1 and CDR2 (germline): SQVTM, ANQGSEA. The CDR3 consists of 12 residues. CDR3 nucleotide sequence: TGCAGCGTCCATCGCGGAACCTACGAGCAGTACTTC. This sequence encodes CSVHRGTYEQYF.

This clonotype was detected only a few times. The rearrangement links TRBV6-2 or TRBV6-3 to TRBJ2-7, with D possibly being TRBD1 (6 bases). Germline loops: CDR1 MNHEY, CDR2 SVGEGT. CDR3 length: 13 amino acids. V was shortened by 6 bases and J by 5 bases, with 14 bases between the two germline ends. The DNA for the CDR3 is TGTGCCAGCAGCCCTGGACAGTTCCACGAGCAGTACTTC. Its translation: CASSPGQFHEQYF.

The genes are TRBV2 and TRBJ2-7; maybe TRBD2 (5 bases). Germline values: CDR1 SNHLY, CDR2 FYNNEI. CDR3 length: 11 residues. V was shortened by 11 bases and J by 5 bases, with 13 bases between the two germline ends. The CDR3 DNA reads TGTGCCGGACGACTGAGGGACGAGCAGTACTTC. It yields the protein CAGRLRDEQYF.

This clonotype was seen a handful of times. The chain couples TRBV20-1 to TRBJ2-1; D uncertain. Germline CDR1 is DFQATT and CDR2 is SNEGSKA (reference sequence). CDR3 length: 11 amino acids. V shed 1 base and J shed 13 bases, with 11 bases lying between them. CDR3: CSARVPADQFF. CDR3 DNA: TGCAGTGCTAGAGTTCCAGCTGACCAGTTCTTC.

The V and J genes are TRBV7-9 and TRBJ2-2; D unresolved. Germline CDR1 and CDR2: SEHNR and FQNEAQ (reference sequence). The CDR3 loop spans 14 amino acids. The germline V and J ends were trimmed by 1 base and 6 bases, with 9 bases remaining between them. CDR3 protein: CASSLEGIPGELFF. CDR3 in DNA: TGTGCCAGCAGCTTAGAGGGAATCCCCGGGGAGCTGTTTTTT.